This T cell receptor (beta chain) stems from a study of T-cell reconstitution after alpha-beta-depleted transplantation in children (dated by TCRdb to about 2016). Regarding the study in general: T-cell immune reconstitution after TCRalphabeta/CD19-depleted allogeneic hematopoietic cell transplantation in children was quantitatively tracked in the study by means of TCR repertoire profiling. General conclusions and limits of the study: The high TCRbeta diversity at day 60 in some patients was ascribed to recipient T cells and intrathymic progenitors that had survived conditioning. The frequencies of hyperexpanded clones fell over the following months, and after one year, T-cell counts and TCRbeta diversity were mostly attributed to newly produced T cells. Apparently early alphabetaT-cell count recovery about two months after transplant reportedly relied on only several hundred rapidly expanded clones derived from non-depleted graft cells.

From its cysteine to its phenylalanine, the CDR3 spans 14 amino acids. Only the CDR3 DNA is retained, 42 bases long and in frame from the first base. V drops 6 bases and J drops 1 base, leaving 12 bases in between. CDR1 and CDR2, per the germline V gene, are MNHNS and SASEGT. Receptor libraries were prepared by PCR. Sequencing relied on an Illumina HiSeq 2500. TCR libraries were prepared with molecular barcoding, using unique molecular identifiers to normalize TCRbeta repertoire quantification. The public reads were run again by TCRdb, first through fastp at Q25 and then through MiXCR, and only productive beta chains were kept. Each CDR3 protein appears once, grouped with its most common genes and DNA. The sample table records fewer than 700,000 distinct CDR3 sequences; 20% to 25% of these occur just once. 11% to 15% of the sample is in the top ten clones. The sample's treatment or condition label is to be understood as: allogeneic hematopoietic cell transplantation with graft depleted of TCRalphabeta T cells and CD19 B cells. The transplant recipients were children given TCRalphabeta/CD19-depleted allogeneic hematopoietic cell grafts.

About this clonotype itself: No antigen is known for it. It has no much larger one-base neighbor in the sample; base qualities were not kept.

Rearrangement joined TRBV6-1 to TRBJ2-5; the D gene cannot be named for sure. The material sequenced was PBMCs, mostly from graft donor cells, taken 360 days after TCRalphabeta/CD19-depleted stem cell transplant. The receptor's source is a boy under two years old who had a stem cell transplant for acute myeloid leukemia, so the T cells may come from the graft donor. The sequenced DNA is TGTGCCAGCAGCCCCCGGTGGGCCCAAGAGACCCAGTACTTC. It translates as CASSPRWAQETQYF.